These 8 T cell receptor beta chains were sequenced from one sample in a study of cytomegalovirus exposure and HLA in healthy donors. PCR was performed using 60 Vbeta and 13 Jbeta primers. Assay: immunoSEQ multiplex PCR; the TCRdb copy retains only in-frame clones and omits some. The data hold about 100,000 clones, with under 80% observed a single time. Material: PBMCs. These receptors came from a woman aged 40 to 55 in good health and CMV-seropositive.

This sequence joins TRBV5-8 and TRBJ1-2; D remains ambiguous. Germline loops: CDR1 SGHTS, CDR2 YDEGEE. This CDR3 has 12 amino acids. Deletions cut 1 base from V and 4 bases from J, with 5 bases between. The CDR3 here is CASSLTGYGYTF. The CDR3, as DNA: TGTGCCAGCAGCTTGACGGGCTATGGCTACACCTTC.

The CDR3 reads CASSFLAGEYEQYF. In DNA form, the CDR3 reads TGTGCCAGCAGCTTCCTAGCGGGGGAGTATGAGCAGTACTTC. V and J are TRBV7-2 and TRBJ2-7; 10 nucleotides agree with TRBD2. V lost 3 bases and J lost 7; bases outside the gene matches: 6. The CDR3 sequence is 14 residues long. Germline CDR1 and CDR2: SGHTA and FQGNSA.

The chain combines TRBV5-6 with TRBJ1-1, with D perhaps matching TRBD1 (6 bases). Trimming pared 2 bases from V and 2 bases from J, leaving 10 bases between. Germline values: CDR1 SGHDT, CDR2 YYEEEE. This CDR3 is built from 14 residues. Here the CDR3 reads CASSFGTLNTEAFF. CDR3 in DNA: TGTGCCAGCAGCTTCGGGACATTAAACACTGAAGCTTTCTTT.

The chain joins TRBV7-2 to TRBJ2-2, with unresolved D. The germline V gene encodes CDR1 SGHTA and CDR2 FQGNSA. The V gene lost 0 bases and the J gene lost 6 bases, with 11 bases spanning the gap. The CDR3 loop spans 15 amino acids. CDR3 region: CASSLATNQAGELFF. For the CDR3, the DNA is TGTGCCAGCAGCTTAGCCACGAATCAGGCCGGGGAGCTGTTTTTT.

The chain carries TRBV25-1 and TRBJ2-7; TRBD1 might be the D (6 bases). Trimming pared 4 bases from V and 0 bases from J, leaving 16 bases between. This CDR3 is 16 amino acids long. Germline V lookup: CDR1 MGHDK, CDR2 SYGVNS. CDR3 amino acids: CASSAAPGENSYEQYF. CDR3 DNA: TGTGCCAGCAGTGCCGCCCCAGGGGAGAACTCCTACGAGCAGTACTTC.

In its sample, this clone was seen a few times. The chain has TRBV25-1 and TRBJ1-2; 11 bases align to TRBD1. Germline-derived CDR1 and CDR2 are MGHDK and SYGVNS. Trimming cost V 4 bases and J 1 base; bases outside gene matches: 2. The CDR3 totals 15 residues. CDR3 bases: TGTGCCAGCAGTGGAGGGACAGGGGGTAACTATGGCTACACCTTC. This codes for CASSGGTGGNYGYTF.

V gene TRBV19 combines with J gene TRBJ2-5; 11 nucleotides match TRBD2. The CDR3 extends over 16 amino acids. CDR1 and CDR2 from the germline V gene are LNHDA and SQIVND (reference sequence). V gave up 6 bases and J gave up 5 bases; unmatched junction bases: 11. The CDR3 sequence: CASRTSTSGGRETQYF. In DNA, the CDR3 is TGTGCCAGTAGAACCTCCACTAGCGGGGGCCGGGAGACCCAGTACTTC.

The chain carries TRBV5-4 and TRBJ2-3; the match to TRBD2 covers 10 bases. This CDR3 region has 14 residues. With V trimmed by 5 bases and J by 1 base, 1 base remained unmatched. In germline, CDR1 is SGHNT, CDR2 YYREEE (reference sequence). The CDR3 nucleotides are TGTGCCAGCAGAGGACTAGCGGGCACAGATACGCAGTATTTT. This translates into CASRGLAGTDTQYF.